A selection of T cell receptor beta chains follows, all from one sample in a study of blood T cell repertoires in COVID-19. Profiling relied on immunoSEQ multiplex PCR, and the TCRdb table lists in-frame clones only, not all of them. The data show roughly 180,000 clones, with less than 85% seen just once and around 8% held by the top ten. Source material: peripheral blood. Receptors were obtained from a woman aged 60 to 75 with COVID-19, enrolled during active disease. Both conserved end residues are part of each CDR3. A D gene is named only where the DNA matches it firmly. The listing skips clone size in some rows; elsewhere it reads once, few, many or a size class.

D gene	J gene	CDR3 length	clone size	V gene	CDR3 protein	CDR3 DNA
-	TRBJ1-2	18	-	TRBV28	CASTLIEGVGSPYYGYTF	TGTGCCAGCACCTTAATTGAGGGAGTGGGGAGTCCCTACTATGGCTACACCTTC
-	TRBJ2-1	17	once	TRBV6-6	CASSLPTGTESYNEQFF	TGTGCCAGCAGTCTACCAACAGGGACGGAATCCTACAATGAGCAGTTCTTC
-	TRBJ2-5	15	-	TRBV2	CASSPLVGQQETQYF	TGTGCCAGCAGCCCGCTCGTAGGACAGCAAGAGACCCAGTACTTC
TRBD2	TRBJ2-7	15	-	TRBV7-6	CASSLTTSGSYEQYF	TGTGCCAGCAGCTTAACGACTAGCGGGAGTTACGAGCAGTACTTC
TRBD2	TRBJ2-1	14	-	TRBV6-4	CASSGLAGATEQFF	TGTGCCAGCTCAGGACTAGCGGGAGCGACTGAGCAGTTCTTC
-	TRBJ2-5	15	-	TRBV3-1/TRBV3-2	CASSQDRSGRETQYF	TGTGCCAGCAGCCAAGATCGATCCGGGAGAGAGACCCAGTACTTC
-	TRBJ2-5	16	-	TRBV5-4	CASSLGGGSYQETQYF	TGTGCCAGCAGCTTGGGGGGGGGCAGCTACCAAGAGACCCAGTACTTC
TRBD1	TRBJ1-2	14	-	TRBV4-3	CASSQAGQSYGYTF	TGCGCCAGCAGCCAAGCGGGACAGAGCTATGGCTACACCTTC
TRBD1	TRBJ2-6	17	-	TRBV5-1	CASSLAGGGIGANVLTF	TGCGCCAGCAGCCTTGCAGGGGGCGGAATTGGGGCCAACGTCCTGACTTTC
TRBD1	TRBJ2-7	12	once	TRBV10-3	CAITRTGGEQYF	TGTGCCATCACCAGAACAGGGGGCGAGCAGTACTTC
TRBD1	TRBJ1-6	15	-	TRBV28	CASREPTGYNSPLHF	TGTGCCAGCAGGGAGCCGACAGGGTATAATTCACCCCTCCACTTT
-	TRBJ1-2	15	-	TRBV4-2	CASSQDAAGVYGYTF	TGTGCCAGCAGCCAAGATGCGGCCGGCGTCTATGGCTACACCTTC
-	TRBJ2-7	17	-	TRBV7-9	CASSRGTIGPTDHEQYF	TGTGCCAGCAGCCGAGGGACAATTGGGCCGACCGACCACGAGCAGTACTTC
-	TRBJ1-5	14	-	TRBV27	CASSLGGDNQPQHF	TGTGCCAGCAGTTTGGGAGGAGATAATCAGCCCCAGCATTTT
TRBD2	TRBJ2-7	18	-	TRBV6-2/TRBV6-3	CASSYDPLAGYSFHEQYF	TGTGCCAGCAGTTACGATCCCCTAGCGGGGTACTCGTTCCACGAGCAGTACTTC
TRBD2	TRBJ2-3	16	-	TRBV11-2	CASSWTSGRFGDTQYF	TGTGCCAGCAGCTGGACTAGCGGGAGATTCGGAGATACGCAGTATTTT
-	TRBJ2-6	15	-	TRBV6-1	CASSPGFEGANVLTF	TGTGCCAGCAGTCCAGGCTTTGAAGGGGCCAACGTCCTGACTTTC
-	TRBJ1-1	13	-	TRBV6-5	CASSYRQRTEAFF	TGTGCCAGCAGTTATCGACAGAGGACTGAAGCTTTCTTT
TRBD1	TRBJ1-5	15	-	TRBV6-5	CASSTLGQGDQPQHF	TGTGCCAGCAGCACCTTGGGACAGGGGGACCAGCCCCAGCATTTT
TRBD1	TRBJ1-4	13	-	TRBV2	CASRDREGEKLFF	TGTGCCAGCAGGGACAGGGAGGGTGAAAAACTGTTTTTT
-	TRBJ2-7	14	-	TRBV15	CATSPLRASYEQYF	TGTGCCACCAGCCCCCTGAGAGCTTCCTACGAGCAGTACTTC
TRBD1	TRBJ1-2	14	-	TRBV24-1	CATSDTTGVYGYTF	TGTGCCACCAGTGACACCACAGGGGTCTATGGCTACACCTTC
TRBD1	TRBJ2-2	15	-	TRBV25-1	CASSDSTGYDGELFF	TGTGCCAGCAGTGATTCGACAGGGTACGACGGGGAGCTGTTTTTT
-	TRBJ2-1	12	-	TRBV11-3	CASSSGRNEQFF	TGTGCCAGCAGCTCGGGAAGGAATGAGCAGTTCTTC
TRBD2	TRBJ2-1	13	-	TRBV3-1/TRBV3-2	CASSPLRGAKQFF	TGTGCCAGCAGCCCTCTGCGGGGGGCCAAGCAGTTCTTC
-	TRBJ1-1	14	-	TRBV4-1	CASSPERQNTEAFF	TGCGCCAGCAGCCCTGAACGACAGAACACTGAAGCTTTCTTT
TRBD1	TRBJ1-1	15	-	TRBV28	CASSPPRQGITEVFF	TGTGCCAGCAGCCCTCCTCGACAGGGAATCACTGAAGTTTTCTTT
-	TRBJ1-2	14	-	TRBV27	CASSLSWQGGGYTF	TGTGCCAGCAGTTTATCGTGGCAGGGAGGAGGCTACACCTTC
-	TRBJ1-2	15	few	TRBV30	CAWIPGRVSNYGYTF	TGTGCCTGGATCCCAGGCAGGGTATCTAACTATGGCTACACCTTC
TRBD1	TRBJ1-3	18	-	TRBV9	CASSALGVGGGAGNTIYF	TGTGCCAGCAGCGCCCTGGGGGTTGGAGGGGGCGCTGGAAACACCATATATTTT
-	TRBJ2-2	15	-	TRBV19	CASSIVGGNTGELFF	TGTGCCAGTAGTATAGTTGGCGGGAACACCGGGGAGCTGTTTTTT
-	TRBJ2-3	15	-	TRBV7-3	CASSLNKGPRDTQYF	TGTGCCAGCAGCTTAAATAAGGGGCCGCGAGATACGCAGTATTTT
-	TRBJ1-2	14	-	TRBV7-9	CASSFNQGNYGYTF	TGTGCCAGCAGCTTCAACCAGGGGAACTATGGCTACACCTTC
-	TRBJ1-4	15	-	TRBV2	CASRARGTRSEKLFF	TGTGCCAGCAGGGCCCGGGGAACCCGTAGTGAAAAACTGTTTTTT
TRBD1	TRBJ2-4	14	-	TRBV6-6	CASSKQGSKNIQYF	TGTGCCAGCAGTAAACAGGGGAGCAAAAACATTCAGTACTTC
-	TRBJ2-3	16	few	TRBV27	CASSLRGTPNTDTQYF	TGTGCCAGCAGTTTAAGGGGGACACCAAACACAGATACGCAGTATTTT
TRBD2	TRBJ2-1	14	-	TRBV5-1	CASSPAGAYNEQFF	TGCGCCAGCAGCCCGGCGGGAGCTTACAATGAGCAGTTCTTC
-	TRBJ1-2	14	-	TRBV24-1	CATSDPRTVDGYTF	TGTGCCACCAGTGATCCCCGGACAGTTGATGGCTACACCTTC
TRBD1	TRBJ1-4	15	-	TRBV5-1	CASSFTGAEVEKLFF	TGCGCCAGCAGCTTCACAGGGGCGGAGGTAGAAAAACTGTTTTTT
-	TRBJ1-1	14	once	TRBV19	CASSAHAKETEAFF	TGTGCCAGTAGTGCCCACGCTAAGGAGACTGAAGCTTTCTTT
TRBD2	TRBJ2-7	14	few	TRBV23-1	CASSRGTSTGEQYF	TGCGCCAGCAGTCGCGGGACTAGCACGGGCGAGCAGTACTTC
-	TRBJ1-5	14	few	TRBV28	CASKPGGGTRAQHF	TGTGCCAGCAAACCCGGAGGCGGGACTAGGGCCCAGCATTTT
TRBD1	TRBJ1-6	16	-	TRBV3-1/TRBV3-2	CASSHRDRGANSPLHF	TGTGCCAGCAGCCACCGGGACAGGGGCGCCAATTCACCCCTCCACTTT
TRBD2	TRBJ2-3	14	few	TRBV5-1	CASLRERETDTQYF	TGCGCCAGCCTCAGGGAGCGGGAGACAGATACGCAGTATTTT
TRBD1	TRBJ1-5	14	-	TRBV6-5	CASRETGGNQPQHF	TGTGCCAGCAGGGAGACAGGGGGAAATCAGCCCCAGCATTTT
TRBD2	TRBJ2-3	16	-	TRBV18	CASSPGTSGGPPQQYF	TGTGCCAGCTCACCTGGGACTAGCGGGGGGCCCCCACAGCAGTATTTT
TRBD1	TRBJ1-4	15	-	TRBV28	CASSNRGATNEKLFF	TGTGCCAGCAGCAACAGGGGGGCAACTAATGAAAAACTGTTTTTT
TRBD2	TRBJ2-7	15	-	TRBV7-2	CASSFTAGAAYEQYF	TGTGCCAGCAGCTTTACAGCGGGAGCAGCCTACGAGCAGTACTTC
-	TRBJ2-3	12	-	TRBV10-3	CAISAVSDTQYF	TGTGCCATCAGTGCCGTCTCAGATACGCAGTATTTT
-	TRBJ2-5	14	-	TRBV6-6	CASSVQGTGETQYF	TGTGCCAGCAGCGTTCAGGGGACGGGGGAGACCCAGTACTTC
TRBD1	TRBJ2-3	16	-	TRBV5-1	CASSLDRGMGTDTQYF	TGCGCCAGCAGCTTAGACAGGGGGATGGGCACAGATACGCAGTATTTT
-	TRBJ1-1	15	-	TRBV5-1	CASSGGSQGKHEAFF	TGCGCCAGCAGCGGGGGGTCGCAGGGCAAACATGAAGCTTTCTTT
TRBD2	TRBJ2-7	13	-	TRBV9	CASSAGTSGTQYF	TGTGCCAGCAGCGCCGGGACTAGCGGGACGCAGTACTTC
-	TRBJ2-7	13	few	TRBV6-2/TRBV6-3	CASSPRLSYEQYF	TGTGCCAGCAGTCCCAGACTCTCCTACGAGCAGTACTTC
-	TRBJ1-3	16	-	TRBV9	CASSVDQGMAGNTIYF	TGTGCCAGCAGCGTAGATCAGGGAATGGCTGGAAACACCATATATTTT
TRBD1	TRBJ1-5	15	-	TRBV5-1	CASSLGQGGGQPQHF	TGCGCCAGCAGCTTGGGGCAGGGGGGAGGTCAGCCCCAGCATTTT
-	TRBJ2-2	16	-	TRBV10-3	CAISEVWTPNTGELFF	TGTGCCATCAGTGAGGTTTGGACACCCAACACCGGGGAGCTGTTTTTT
TRBD2	TRBJ2-2	14	-	TRBV15	CATQFGGVGGELFF	TGTGCCACCCAGTTTGGGGGGGTAGGCGGGGAGCTGTTTTTT
-	TRBJ2-1	15	many	TRBV9	CASSVDSGMNNEQFF	TGTGCCAGCAGCGTAGATTCGGGGATGAACAATGAGCAGTTCTTC
TRBD1	TRBJ2-5	15	-	TRBV11-1	CASSTFGQGEETQYF	TGTGCCAGCAGCACTTTTGGACAGGGTGAAGAGACCCAGTACTTC